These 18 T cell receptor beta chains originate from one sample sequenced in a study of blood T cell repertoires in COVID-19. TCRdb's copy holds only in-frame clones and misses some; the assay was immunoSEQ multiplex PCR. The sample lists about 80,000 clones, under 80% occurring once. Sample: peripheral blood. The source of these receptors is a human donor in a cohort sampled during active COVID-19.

The CDR3 loop is CASSDQTGGSPLHF. In DNA form, the CDR3 reads TGTGCCAGCAGTGATCAGACAGGGGGCTCACCCCTCCACTTT. J is TRBJ1-6 and V is TRBV2, with 10 bases matching TRBD1. This CDR3 is built from 14 residues. Germline trimming cut 3 bases from V and 10 bases from J; bases unmatched to any gene: 3. Germline CDR1 and CDR2: SNHLY and FYNNEI.

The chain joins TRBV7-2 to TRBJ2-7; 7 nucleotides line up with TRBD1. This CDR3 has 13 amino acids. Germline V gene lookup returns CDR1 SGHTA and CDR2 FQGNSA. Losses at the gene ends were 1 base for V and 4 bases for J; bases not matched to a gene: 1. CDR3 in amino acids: CASSLGRGYEQYF. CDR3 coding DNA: TGTGCCAGCAGCTTAGGCAGGGGGTACGAGCAGTACTTC.

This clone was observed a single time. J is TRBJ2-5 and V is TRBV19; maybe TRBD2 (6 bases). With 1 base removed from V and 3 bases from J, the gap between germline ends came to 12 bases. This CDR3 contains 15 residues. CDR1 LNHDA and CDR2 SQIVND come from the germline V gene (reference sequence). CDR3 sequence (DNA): TGTGCCAGTAGTATAGGTGGGCGGGGTAAAGAGACCCAGTACTTC. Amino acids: CASSIGGRGKETQYF.

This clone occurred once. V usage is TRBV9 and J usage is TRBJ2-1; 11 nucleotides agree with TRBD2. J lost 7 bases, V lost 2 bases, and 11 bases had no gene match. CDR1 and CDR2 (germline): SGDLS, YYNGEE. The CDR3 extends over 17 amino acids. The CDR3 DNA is TGTGCCAGCAGCGTCCGAAGACTAGCGGGAAGTATGAATGAGCAGTTCTTC. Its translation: CASSVRRLAGSMNEQFF.

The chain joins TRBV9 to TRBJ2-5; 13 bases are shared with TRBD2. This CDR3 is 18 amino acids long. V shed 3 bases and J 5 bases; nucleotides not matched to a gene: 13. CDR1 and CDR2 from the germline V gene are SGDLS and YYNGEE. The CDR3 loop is CASSEVPGLAGRGETQYF. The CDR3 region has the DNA TGTGCCAGCAGCGAGGTCCCGGGACTAGCGGGAAGAGGGGAGACCCAGTACTTC.

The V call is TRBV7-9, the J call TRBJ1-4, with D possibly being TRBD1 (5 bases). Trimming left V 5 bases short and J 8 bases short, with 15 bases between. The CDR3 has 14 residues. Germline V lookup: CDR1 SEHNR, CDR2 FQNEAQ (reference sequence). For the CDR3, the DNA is TGTGCCAGCAGCCCCGTGGGGGGTGGCGAAAAACTGTTTTTT. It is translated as CASSPVGGGEKLFF.

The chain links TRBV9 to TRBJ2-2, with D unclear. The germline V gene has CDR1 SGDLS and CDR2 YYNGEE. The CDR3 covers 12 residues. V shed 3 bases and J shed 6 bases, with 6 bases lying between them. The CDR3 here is CASSDGSGELFF. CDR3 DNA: TGTGCCAGCAGCGACGGGTCCGGGGAGCTGTTTTTT.

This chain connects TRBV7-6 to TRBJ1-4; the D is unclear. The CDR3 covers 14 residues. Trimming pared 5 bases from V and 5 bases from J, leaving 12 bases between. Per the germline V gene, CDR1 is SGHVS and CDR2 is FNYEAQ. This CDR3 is CASSEVPLNEKLFF. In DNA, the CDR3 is TGTGCCAGCAGCGAGGTGCCACTGAATGAAAAACTGTTTTTT.

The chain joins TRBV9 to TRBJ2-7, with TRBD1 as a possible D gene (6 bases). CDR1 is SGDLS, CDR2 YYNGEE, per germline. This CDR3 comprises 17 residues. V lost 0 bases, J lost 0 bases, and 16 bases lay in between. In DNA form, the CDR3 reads TGTGCCAGCAGCGTAGACCCACAGGGTCGCCGCTCCTACGAGCAGTACTTC. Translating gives CASSVDPQGRRSYEQYF.

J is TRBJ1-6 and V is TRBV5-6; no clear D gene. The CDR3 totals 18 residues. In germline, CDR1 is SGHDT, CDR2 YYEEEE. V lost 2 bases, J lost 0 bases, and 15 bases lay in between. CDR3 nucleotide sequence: TGTGCCAGCAGCTTTCAAATGGTCTTGAGCTCCTATAATTCACCCCTCCACTTT. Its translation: CASSFQMVLSSYNSPLHF.

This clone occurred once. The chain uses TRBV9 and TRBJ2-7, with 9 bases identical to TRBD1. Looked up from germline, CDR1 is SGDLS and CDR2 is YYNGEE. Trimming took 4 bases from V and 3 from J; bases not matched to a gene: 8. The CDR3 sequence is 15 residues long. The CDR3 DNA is TGTGCCAGCAGCCTCAGTTGGGGACAGGGCTACGAGCAGTACTTC. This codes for CASSLSWGQGYEQYF.

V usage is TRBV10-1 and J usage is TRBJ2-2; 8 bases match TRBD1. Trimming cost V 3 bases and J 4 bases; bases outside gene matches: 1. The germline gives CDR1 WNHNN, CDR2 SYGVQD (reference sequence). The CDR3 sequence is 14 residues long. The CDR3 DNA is TGCGCCAGCAGTGACAGGGGGCCCACCGGGGAGCTGTTTTTT. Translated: CASSDRGPTGELFF.

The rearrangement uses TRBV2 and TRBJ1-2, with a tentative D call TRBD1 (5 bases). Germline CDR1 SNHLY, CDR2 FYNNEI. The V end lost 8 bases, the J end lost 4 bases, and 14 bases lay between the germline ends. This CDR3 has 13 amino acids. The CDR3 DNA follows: TGTGCCAGCGGGAGGGGTGATTTCTATGGCTACACCTTC. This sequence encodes CASGRGDFYGYTF.

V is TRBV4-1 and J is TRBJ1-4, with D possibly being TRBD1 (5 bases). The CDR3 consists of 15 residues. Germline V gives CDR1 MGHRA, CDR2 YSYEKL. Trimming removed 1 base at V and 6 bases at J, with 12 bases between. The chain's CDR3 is CASSQVSGGYEKLFF. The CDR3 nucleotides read TGCGCCAGCAGCCAAGTTTCGGGGGGTTATGAAAAACTGTTTTTT.

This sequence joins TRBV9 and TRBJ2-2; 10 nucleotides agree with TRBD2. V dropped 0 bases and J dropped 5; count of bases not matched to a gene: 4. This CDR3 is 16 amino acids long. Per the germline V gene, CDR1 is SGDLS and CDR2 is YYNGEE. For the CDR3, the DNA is TGTGCCAGCAGCGTAGTAAGCGGGAGGGGGACCGGGGAGCTGTTTTTT. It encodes CASSVVSGRGTGELFF.

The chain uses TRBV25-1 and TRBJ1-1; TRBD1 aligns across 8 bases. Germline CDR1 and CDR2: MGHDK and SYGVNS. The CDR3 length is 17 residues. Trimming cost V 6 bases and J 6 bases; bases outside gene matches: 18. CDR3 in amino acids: CASSPGQGGGGYPEAFF. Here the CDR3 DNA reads TGTGCCAGCAGCCCAGGACAGGGAGGAGGAGGGTACCCTGAAGCTTTCTTT.

This chain's CDR3 is CATSTTTSGGREQFF. The CDR3 DNA reads TGTGCCACCAGCACCACGACTAGCGGAGGTCGAGAGCAGTTCTTC. V usage is TRBV15 and J usage is TRBJ2-1; 9 bases are shared with TRBD2. Per germline, CDR1 LNHNV and CDR2 YYDKDF (reference sequence). This CDR3 has 15 amino acids. Unmatched junction bases numbered 11, after V lost 4 bases and J lost 10 bases. The complete variable domain, with remaining parts taken from reference TRBV15 and TRBJ2-1, reads DAMVIQNPRYQVTQFGKPVTLSCSQTLNHNVMYWYQQKSSQAPKLLFHYYDKDFNNEADTPDNFQSRRPNTSFCFLDIRSPGLGDTAMYLCATSTTTSGGREQFFGPGTRLTVL.

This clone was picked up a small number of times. CDR3 residues: CASSSGGARETQYF. DNA of the CDR3: TGTGCCAGCAGTAGCGGGGGGGCCCGGGAGACCCAGTACTTC. The chain joins TRBV6-2 or TRBV6-3 to TRBJ2-5, with 10 nucleotides matching TRBD2. This CDR3 is 14 amino acids long. With V trimmed by 5 bases and J by 5 bases, 5 bases remained unmatched. Germline V gene sequence: CDR1 MNHEY, CDR2 SVGEGT.